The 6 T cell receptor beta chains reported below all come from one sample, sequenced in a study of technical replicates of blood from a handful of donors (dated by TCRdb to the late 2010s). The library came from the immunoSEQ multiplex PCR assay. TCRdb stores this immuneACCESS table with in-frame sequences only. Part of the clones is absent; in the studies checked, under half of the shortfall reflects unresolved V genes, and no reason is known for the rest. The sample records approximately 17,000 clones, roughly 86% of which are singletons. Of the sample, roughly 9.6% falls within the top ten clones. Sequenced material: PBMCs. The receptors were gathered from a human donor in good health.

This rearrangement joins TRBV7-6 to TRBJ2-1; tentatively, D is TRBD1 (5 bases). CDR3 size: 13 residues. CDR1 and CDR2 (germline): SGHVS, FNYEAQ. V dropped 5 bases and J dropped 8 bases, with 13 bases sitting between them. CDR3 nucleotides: TGTGCCAGCAGCCCAGGGAATTTGTATGAGCAGTTCTTC. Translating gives CASSPGNLYEQFF.

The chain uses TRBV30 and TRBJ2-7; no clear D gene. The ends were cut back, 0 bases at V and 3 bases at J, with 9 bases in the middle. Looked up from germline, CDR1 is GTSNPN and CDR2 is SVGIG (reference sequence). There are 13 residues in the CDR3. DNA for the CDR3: TGTGCCTGGAGTGTACAGTCTTTCTACGAGCAGTACTTC. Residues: CAWSVQSFYEQYF.

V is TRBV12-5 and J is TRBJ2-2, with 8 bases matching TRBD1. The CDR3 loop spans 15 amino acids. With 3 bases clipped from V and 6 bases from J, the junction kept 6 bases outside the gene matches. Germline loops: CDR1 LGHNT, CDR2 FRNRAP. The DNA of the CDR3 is TGTGCTAGTGGTTTCGGCCAGGGGGCGTCCGGGGAGCTGTTTTTT. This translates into CASGFGQGASGELFF. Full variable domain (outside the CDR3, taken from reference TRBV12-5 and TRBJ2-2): DARVTQTPRHKVTEMGQEVTMRCQPILGHNTVFWYRQTMMQGLELLAYFRNRAPLDDSGMPKDRFSAEMPDATLATLKIQPSEPRDSAVYFCASGFGQGASGELFFGEGSRLTVL.

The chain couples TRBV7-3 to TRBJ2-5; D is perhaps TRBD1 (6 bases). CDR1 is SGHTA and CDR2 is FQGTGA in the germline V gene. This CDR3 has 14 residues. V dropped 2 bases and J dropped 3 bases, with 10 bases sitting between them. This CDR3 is CASSLQGLKETQYF. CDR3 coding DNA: TGTGCCAGCAGCTTACAGGGGTTAAAAGAGACCCAGTACTTC.

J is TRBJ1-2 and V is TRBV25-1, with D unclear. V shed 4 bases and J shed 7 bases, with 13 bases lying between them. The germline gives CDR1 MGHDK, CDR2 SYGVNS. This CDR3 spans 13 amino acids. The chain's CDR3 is CASSATGFLGYTF. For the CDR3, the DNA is TGTGCCAGCAGTGCTACGGGATTTCTTGGCTACACCTTC.

The CDR3 nucleotides are TGCGCCAGCAGCCCCGGGACAGATGAAAAACTGTTTTTT. Translating it yields CASSPGTDEKLFF. The chain uses TRBV10-2 and TRBJ1-4, with 7 positions matching TRBD1. V trimming: 6 bases; J trimming: 6 bases; junction bases outside the gene matches: 4. CDR3 size: 13 residues. CDR1 and CDR2 from the germline V gene are WSHSY and SAAADI.